A selection of T cell receptor beta chains follows, all from one sample in a study of CD8 T cells in ankylosing spondylitis. TCRdb used MiXCR to reprocess the 5' RACE reads, holding one entry per CDR3 protein. The data show a few hundred thousand distinct CDR3 sequences, with over 9.5% seen just once and approximately 20% held by the top ten. Specimen: blood, either unsorted or a sorted T cell fraction (not recorded which). These receptors were collected from a male donor with ankylosing spondylitis or in good health (not recorded which). CDR3s include the opening cysteine and the closing phenylalanine or tryptophan. D genes are given only for firm matches. Clone size appears in some rows only: once, few, many, or a class for an expanded clone.

D	J	V	size	CDR3	DNA
NA	TRBJ2-5	TRBV20-1	many	CSAAKDTQETQYF	TGCAGTGCTGCCAAGGACACCCAAGAGACCCAGTACTTC
NA	TRBJ1-5	TRBV7-2	many	CASSPRAGSNQPQHF	TGTGCCAGCAGCCCCCGTGCGGGTAGCAATCAGCCCCAGCATTTT
NA	TRBJ2-6	TRBV18	NA	CASSQESGANVLTF	TGTGCCAGCTCACAGGAATCTGGGGCCAACGTCCTGACTTTC
NA	TRBJ2-3	TRBV18	NA	CASSPLPGADTQYF	TGTGCCAGCTCACCACTCCCGGGAGCAGATACGCAGTATTTT
TRBD1	TRBJ1-6	TRBV6-2/TRBV6-3	many	CASSSDLSFSGTDNSPLHF	TGTGCCAGCAGTTCGGACCTCAGCTTCTCCGGGACAGATAATTCACCCCTCCACTTT
NA	TRBJ1-1	TRBV7-2	many	CASSLALGGMNTEAFF	TGTGCCAGCAGCTTAGCGCTGGGGGGTATGAACACTGAAGCTTTCTTT
TRBD1	TRBJ1-5	TRBV2	few	CASSGGQGMRNQPQHF	TGTGCCAGCAGTGGCGGACAGGGGATGCGCAATCAGCCCCAGCATTTT
NA	TRBJ1-1	TRBV12-3/TRBV12-4	many	CASSLEQPLNTEAFF	TGTGCCAGCAGTTTAGAACAGCCCTTGAACACTGAAGCTTTCTTT
TRBD1	TRBJ2-7	TRBV3-1	many	CASSQDVTGAYEQYF	TGTGCCAGCAGCCAAGATGTAACAGGGGCCTACGAGCAGTACTTC
NA	TRBJ2-6	TRBV16	many	CASSLRKGVSGANVLTF	TGTGCCAGCAGCCTACGGAAGGGGGTCTCTGGGGCCAACGTCCTGACTTTC
TRBD1	TRBJ1-6	TRBV7-6	many	CASSDSGGGQNSPLHF	TGTGCCAGCAGTGACTCGGGAGGGGGCCAAAATTCACCCCTCCACTTT
TRBD2	TRBJ2-3	TRBV5-6	many	CASSRRGSTDTQYF	TGTGCCAGCAGCCGGCGGGGGAGCACAGATACGCAGTATTTT
TRBD1	TRBJ2-3	TRBV12-3/TRBV12-4	NA	CASSTPGQGLNTQYF	TGTGCCAGCAGTACTCCGGGACAGGGGTTAAATACGCAGTATTTT
NA	TRBJ2-7	TRBV6-5	few	CASVIRDIGSYEQYF	TGTGCCAGCGTTATACGGGACATAGGCTCCTACGAGCAGTACTTC
TRBD1	TRBJ2-7	TRBV28	many	CASSEPGQGYEQYF	TGTGCCAGCAGTGAACCGGGACAGGGGTACGAGCAGTACTTC
NA	TRBJ2-5	TRBV9	few	CASSGNSGGGVETQYF	TGTGCCAGCAGCGGAAACTCAGGAGGAGGAGTAGAGACCCAGTACTTC
NA	TRBJ1-4	TRBV14	NA	CASSRSGTEKLFF	TGTGCCAGCAGCCGGTCGGGCACTGAAAAACTGTTTTTT
NA	TRBJ2-7	TRBV5-1	few	CASGGEQYF	TGCGCCAGCGGGGGGGAGCAGTACTTC
TRBD2	TRBJ2-5	TRBV30	many	CACLPGTSQETQYF	TGTGCCTGCTTACCCGGGACTAGTCAAGAGACCCAGTACTTC
TRBD1	TRBJ2-7	TRBV3-1	many	CASSPGTGGSEQYF	TGTGCCAGCAGCCCCGGGACAGGGGGCTCCGAGCAGTACTTC
NA	TRBJ2-5	TRBV7-8	many	CASSAGNRNLQETQYF	TGTGCCAGCAGCGCCGGAAACAGGAATCTCCAAGAGACCCAGTACTTC
TRBD2	TRBJ2-3	TRBV20-1	many	CSARDSGAGTDTQYF	TGCAGTGCTAGAGATAGCGGGGCGGGCACAGATACGCAGTATTTT
NA	TRBJ1-2	TRBV7-2	many	CASSLDDSGYGYTF	TGTGCCAGCAGCCTAGATGACAGCGGCTATGGCTACACCTTC
NA	TRBJ2-5	TRBV28	many	CASSLPATGSYLGQETQYF	TGTGCCAGCAGTTTACCCGCGACAGGCTCCTATCTGGGGCAAGAGACCCAGTACTTC
TRBD2	TRBJ2-3	TRBV5-1	many	CASSWSASGGTDTQYF	TGCGCCAGCAGCTGGAGTGCTAGCGGGGGGACAGATACGCAGTATTTT
NA	TRBJ2-1	TRBV20-1	many	CSAREVGRSVYNEQFF	TGCAGTGCTAGAGAGGTGGGGCGATCGGTATACAATGAGCAGTTCTTC
TRBD2	TRBJ2-1	TRBV6-1	few	CASSVPSGESNEQFF	TGTGCCAGCAGTGTTCCTAGCGGGGAATCCAATGAGCAGTTCTTC
TRBD1	TRBJ2-4	TRBV7-3	many	CASSLSQGDIQYF	TGTGCCAGCAGCTTAAGTCAGGGGGACATTCAGTACTTC
NA	TRBJ1-6	TRBV3-1	NA	CASSQVRGGPLHF	TGTGCCAGCAGCCAAGTCAGGGGTGGTCCCCTCCACTTT
TRBD2	TRBJ2-3	TRBV3-1	many	CASSLAGAVTDTQYF	TGTGCCAGCAGCCTAGCGGGGGCCGTCACAGATACGCAGTATTTT
NA	TRBJ1-6	TRBV6-1	many	CASQAPGTNSPLHF	TGTGCCAGCCAGGCCCCGGGAACAAATTCACCCCTCCACTTT
NA	TRBJ2-3	TRBV5-1	many	CASSLGRPGDTQYF	TGCGCCAGCAGCTTGGGACGGCCAGGAGATACGCAGTATTTT
NA	TRBJ1-1	TRBV20-1	NA	CSARDDWRNTEAFF	TGCAGTGCTAGAGATGATTGGAGGAACACTGAAGCTTTCTTT
NA	TRBJ1-1	TRBV20-1	many	CSARDSARLMNTEAFF	TGCAGTGCTAGAGATTCGGCCAGGTTAATGAACACTGAAGCTTTCTTT
NA	TRBJ2-5	TRBV5-1	many	CASSREGPPNQETQYF	TGCGCCAGCAGCAGAGAAGGGCCCCCCAACCAAGAGACCCAGTACTTC
NA	TRBJ1-1	TRBV5-1	many	CASSLEGRDTEAFF	TGCGCCAGCAGCTTGGAGGGGCGGGACACTGAAGCTTTCTTT
TRBD2	TRBJ2-1	TRBV7-2	many	CASSLRGGGVDNEQFF	TGTGCCAGCAGCTTACGCGGCGGGGGGGTCGACAATGAGCAGTTCTTC
NA	TRBJ2-5	TRBV29-1	once	CSVQIITETQYF	TGCAGCGTCCAGATTATAACAGAGACCCAGTACTTC
NA	TRBJ2-3	TRBV7-3	many	CASSLVLARGRDTQYF	TGTGCCAGCAGCTTAGTTCTCGCGCGGGGGCGTGATACGCAGTATTTT
NA	TRBJ2-1	TRBV29-1	NA	CSVPRSGRNEQFF	TGCAGCGTTCCTAGGTCAGGAAGGAATGAGCAGTTCTTC
TRBD1	TRBJ1-3	TRBV6-1	once	CASSRTGLSGNTIYF	TGTGCCAGCAGCAGGACAGGTTTATCTGGAAACACCATATATTTT
TRBD1	TRBJ2-6	TRBV12-3/TRBV12-4	NA	CASSSTGVLGANVLTF	TGTGCCAGCAGTTCTACAGGGGTACTGGGGGCCAACGTCCTGACTTTC
NA	TRBJ1-3	TRBV7-9	once	CASSLPFFSGNTIYF	TGTGCCAGCAGCTTACCCTTTTTCTCTGGAAACACCATATATTTT
NA	TRBJ2-3	TRBV2	many	CASSQDSTDTQYF	TGTGCCAGCTCTCAGGACAGCACAGATACGCAGTATTTT
TRBD1	TRBJ2-3	TRBV7-3	many	CASNEGGSTDTQYF	TGTGCCAGCAACGAAGGGGGCTCGACAGATACGCAGTATTTT
NA	TRBJ2-1	TRBV5-1	many	CASSESSPVYNEQFF	TGCGCCAGCAGCGAAAGTAGCCCCGTCTACAATGAGCAGTTCTTC
TRBD2	TRBJ2-1	TRBV5-1	many	CASSLASGAPFF	TGCGCCAGCAGCTTGGCAAGCGGGGCTCCGTTCTTC
TRBD2	TRBJ2-3	TRBV7-2	NA	CASSPFSGLAVGDTQYF	TGTGCCAGCAGCCCCTTCTCGGGACTAGCGGTGGGAGATACGCAGTATTTT
NA	TRBJ2-3	TRBV5-6	many	CASSLSVYTDTQYF	TGTGCCAGCAGCTTGAGTGTGTACACAGATACGCAGTATTTT
NA	TRBJ1-2	TRBV7-9	many	CASSIPIEGSYGYTF	TGTGCCAGCAGCATACCGATTGAGGGGAGCTATGGCTACACCTTC
NA	TRBJ2-7	TRBV6-5	few	CASSYDPGTAYEQYF	TGTGCCAGCAGTTATGATCCGGGGACTGCCTACGAGCAGTACTTC